These T cell receptor beta chains were read from a single sample in a study of T cell repertoires in cytomegalovirus infection. TCRdb fed the reads into MiXCR, producing one record per CDR3 protein. The repertoire holds around 320,000 distinct CDR3 sequences, approximately 9.5% seen once, with about 4.5% in the top ten. What was sequenced was PBMCs. These receptor sequences come from a human donor in good health (CMV status not recorded). Some clones in this sample may be carry-over from other donors' samples. CDR3s include the opening cysteine and the closing phenylalanine or tryptophan. Fields, in order: D gene, J gene, V gene, CDR3 length, clone size, CDR3 DNA, CDR3 protein. The D gene is left open where the match is weak. Clone size is shown for a subset of rows, as once, few, many or a class of expanded clone.

>TRBD1|TRBJ2-3|TRBV7-6|15|few
TGTGCCAGCAGCTCGTCGACAGGGGGCTTGGATACGCAGTATTTT
CASSSSTGGLDTQYF
>NA|TRBJ1-6|TRBV12-3/TRBV12-4|14|many
TGTGCCAGCAGTTTAATAGGACCCTATTCACCCCTCCACTTT
CASSLIGPYSPLHF
>NA|TRBJ2-7|TRBV18|15|many
TGTGCCAGCTCACCCGACAACTCGTTCTCCTACGAGCAGTACTTC
CASSPDNSFSYEQYF
>NA|TRBJ1-2|TRBV7-2|14|many
TGTGCCAGCAGCTTAGCCCACAAGGACTATGGCTACACCTTC
CASSLAHKDYGYTF
>NA|TRBJ1-4|TRBV4-2|16|few
TGTGCCAGCAGCCAAGCCGGGCAAACACTCGGAGAAAAACTGTTTTTT
CASSQAGQTLGEKLFF
>TRBD2|TRBJ2-3|TRBV7-2|16|many
TGTGCCAGCAGGTTAAGGGGACTAGCATGGGCAGATACGCAGTATTTT
CASRLRGLAWADTQYF
>TRBD2|TRBJ2-5|TRBV7-9|14|many
TGTGCCAGCAGCTTTGCTTCGGGAGGAGAGACCCAGTACTTC
CASSFASGGETQYF
>NA|TRBJ2-7|TRBV28|12|NA
TGTGCCAGCAGTTTGGTGCAGCCCGAGCAGTACTTC
CASSLVQPEQYF
>TRBD1|TRBJ2-3|TRBV7-2|14|many
TGTGCCAGCAGCCTGGGACAGATCACAGATACGCAGTATTTT
CASSLGQITDTQYF
>TRBD1|TRBJ2-3|TRBV7-2|17|many
TGTGCCAGCAGCCCCCGAGGGGGGACAGGTAGTACAGATACGCAGTATTTT
CASSPRGGTGSTDTQYF
>TRBD2|TRBJ2-3|TRBV7-2|18|many
TGTGCCAGCAGCTTAATTACTAGCGGGGGCCCTAGCACAGATACGCAGTATTTT
CASSLITSGGPSTDTQYF
>NA|TRBJ2-3|TRBV19|15|few
TGTGCCAGTACCCCGGAGTTAGGGGTGAGAGATACGCAGTATTTT
CASTPELGVRDTQYF
>TRBD2|TRBJ2-1|TRBV7-2|16|few
TGTGCCAGCACCCTCAGACTAGCGGGGGAGGACAATGAGCAGTTCTTC
CASTLRLAGEDNEQFF
>TRBD2|TRBJ2-5|TRBV6-2/TRBV6-3|16|few
TGTGCCAGCAGTTACTCGCCTAGCGGGATCAGAGAGACCCAGTACTTC
CASSYSPSGIRETQYF
>NA|TRBJ1-1|TRBV12-3/TRBV12-4|14|many
TGTGCCAGCAGTCGGGGCGGGGCGAACACTGAAGCTTTCTTT
CASSRGGANTEAFF
>NA|TRBJ2-7|TRBV7-2|12|many
TGTGCCAGCAGCTTATACCCCTACGAGCAGTACTTC
CASSLYPYEQYF
>TRBD2|TRBJ2-7|TRBV5-6|15|few
TGTGCCAGCAGCTTGCTAGCGGGAGAATCATACGAGCAGTACTTC
CASSLLAGESYEQYF
>TRBD1|TRBJ1-1|TRBV5-5|13|few
TGTGCCAGCAGCTCAGACAGGGCTCCTGAAGCTTTCTTT
CASSSDRAPEAFF
>NA|TRBJ1-1|TRBV7-4|14|few
TGTGCCAGCAGCAAACAGGGTCGCAACACTGAAGCTTTCTTT
CASSKQGRNTEAFF
>TRBD2|TRBJ2-1|TRBV11-2|15|few
TGTGCCAGCACCGTAAGCGGGAGGGCCTACAATGAGCAGTTCTTC
CASTVSGRAYNEQFF
>NA|TRBJ1-2|TRBV4-2|14|many
TGTGCCAGCAGCCAAGATAACAGGGAGAGAGGCTACACCTTC
CASSQDNRERGYTF
>NA|TRBJ2-7|TRBV7-8|15|many
TGTGCCAGCAGCTTAGACGTACAGAGTTCCTACGAGCAGTACTTC
CASSLDVQSSYEQYF
>NA|TRBJ2-5|TRBV5-1|16|many
TGCGCCAGCAGCTTGGGGGGGTCAAAGAACCAAGAGACCCAGTACTTC
CASSLGGSKNQETQYF
>NA|TRBJ1-2|TRBV7-2|13|NA
TGTGCCAGCAGCGACACGGACGCCTATGGCTACACCTTC
CASSDTDAYGYTF
>TRBD1|TRBJ2-1|TRBV7-3|15|few
TGTGCCAGCAGCTTAACGAAGGACAGGGTCAGTGAGCAGTTCTTC
CASSLTKDRVSEQFF
>TRBD2|TRBJ2-1|TRBV7-3|16|many
TGTGCCAGCAGCCCGCAACTAGCGGGTCCAAACAATGAGCAGTTCTTC
CASSPQLAGPNNEQFF
>TRBD1|TRBJ2-3|TRBV11-2|15|many
TGTGCCAGCAGCTTAGAAGACAGGGGGACAGATACGCAGTATTTT
CASSLEDRGTDTQYF
>TRBD1|TRBJ2-7|TRBV5-6|14|many
TGTGCCAGCAGCTCCTTGGGACAGCCCTACGAGCAGTACTTC
CASSSLGQPYEQYF
>NA|TRBJ2-1|TRBV19|13|many
TGTGCCAGTAGTATAGGGCCGGACATAAAGCAGTTCTTC
CASSIGPDIKQFF
>TRBD1|TRBJ1-6|TRBV6-1|14|few
TGTGCCAGCACCCCCGGGACAGGGAGGACACCCCTCCACTTT
CASTPGTGRTPLHF
>NA|TRBJ2-4|TRBV11-2|15|many
TGTGCCAGCAGACTAGCCTGGGACGGGAAAAACATTCAGTACTTC
CASRLAWDGKNIQYF
>NA|TRBJ1-1|TRBV6-8|16|NA
TGTGCCCGCAGTGACCGGTCGACAGGCCGAGGGACTGAAGCTTTCTTT
CARSDRSTGRGTEAFF
>NA|TRBJ1-6|TRBV7-2|15|NA
TGTGCCAGCAGCTTAGTGGCAGGGGCTAATTCACCCCTCCACTTT
CASSLVAGANSPLHF
>TRBD1|TRBJ1-5|TRBV15|16|few
TGTGCCACCAGCAGAGATTCCAGGGGGAAAAATCAGCCCCAGCATTTT
CATSRDSRGKNQPQHF
>NA|TRBJ1-4|TRBV5-4|15|NA
TGTGCCAGCAGCTTGTCGGGAAATGTGGGAGAAAAACTGTTTTTT
CASSLSGNVGEKLFF
>NA|TRBJ2-7|TRBV27|12|NA
TGTGCCCGCAGTGTCTACCCCTACGAGCAGTACTTC
CARSVYPYEQYF
>NA|TRBJ2-5|TRBV12-3/TRBV12-4|13|NA
TGTGCCAGCACCGCAAGGCAGCAAGAGACCCAGTACTTC
CASTARQQETQYF
>NA|TRBJ1-1|TRBV12-3/TRBV12-4|13|few
TGTGCCAGCAGAATGGCTTTAGGGACTGAAGCTTTCTTT
CASRMALGTEAFF
>NA|TRBJ2-3|TRBV11-2|15|many
TGTGCCAGCAGCCTAGGGAGCTCGCCCACAGATACGCAGTATTTT
CASSLGSSPTDTQYF
>TRBD2|TRBJ2-1|TRBV19|19|NA
TGTGCCAGTAGTAGGTCGGGACTAGCGGGGAGACCCTCCTACAATGAGCAGTTCTTC
CASSRSGLAGRPSYNEQFF
>NA|TRBJ2-1|TRBV28|14|few
TGTGCCAGCATCGGGTTTTTGGGCACCAATGAGCAGTTCTTC
CASIGFLGTNEQFF
>NA|TRBJ2-6|TRBV7-2|17|few
TGTGCCAGCAGCCCGGACTTCCACCTCTCTGGGGCCAACGTCCTGACTTTC
CASSPDFHLSGANVLTF
>NA|TRBJ2-7|TRBV29-1|15|few
TGCAGCGTTGACTACCGGGCCAGTAACTCCTACGAGCAGTACTTC
CSVDYRASNSYEQYF
>NA|TRBJ2-5|TRBV18|14|NA
TGTGCCAGCTCACCACCGGAGAGGCAAGAGACCCAGTACTTC
CASSPPERQETQYF
>NA|TRBJ2-7|TRBV7-9|16|many
TGTGCCAGCAGCAAGACCCGGGACACCGACTCCTACGAGCAGTACTTC
CASSKTRDTDSYEQYF
>NA|TRBJ2-2|TRBV4-2|14|many
TGTGCCAGCAGCCAAGAGGGGAGATCCGGGGAGCTGTTTTTT
CASSQEGRSGELFF
>TRBD2|TRBJ2-2|TRBV6-5|16|NA
TGTGCCAGCAGTCGGACTAGCGGGAGTAGAACCGGGGAGCTGTTTTTT
CASSRTSGSRTGELFF